This T cell receptor (beta chain) derives from a study of T cells after yellow fever vaccination (dated by TCRdb to about 2019). Regarding the research as a whole: Libraries from fractions with low cell numbers were prepared with the SMART-Seq v4 Ultra Low Input RNA kit. Blood samples were taken at several timepoints before and after primary and secondary immunization, and bulk PBMC replicates and cell subsets were isolated. Two healthy male donors, one aged 18 to 30 and one aged 30 to 40 years, were included in the cohort. To track T-cell clones before and after primary and booster YFV17D yellow fever vaccination, bulk TCR alpha and beta repertoires were sequenced longitudinally.

V is cut by 3 bases and J by 3 bases, and the space between the germline ends is 12 bases. Spanning cysteine to phenylalanine, the CDR3 consists of 15 amino acids. Of all the DNA, just the CDR3 is kept, 45 bases in frame from base 1. The sample's treatment or condition label, in plain terms: live attenuated yellow fever vaccine strain. A standard Ficoll-Paque protocol was used to isolate PBMCs from peripheral blood. Dynabeads CD4 and CD8 positive selection kits were used to isolate CD4 and CD8 T-cell fractions. RNA was extracted with TriZol from bulk PBMCs, CD4 and CD8 fractions, and dextramer-positive and dextramer-negative fractions. Study-wide findings and limitations: After the booster, most clones that had expanded after primary vaccination were detected again (around 95% of CD4 and around nine tenths of CD8), suggesting broad maintenance of memory. Because abundant contaminating clonotypes from the bulk population could be contained in FACS-sorted repertoires, computational filtering was required. A small fraction of clonotypes appeared in both the CD4 and CD8 compartments, likely as a result of convergent recombination. The study included only two donors, which limits how far the findings can be generalized. Compared with the primary T-cell response, the secondary T-cell response was faster but weaker, reaching its peak on day 5 rather than on day 15.

Synthesis of TCR cDNA relied on 5'RACE template switching, a step that introduced a universal primer site along with unique molecular identifiers. Priming for cDNA synthesis came from both the TCR alpha and TCR beta constant segments. Library amplification used two PCR steps, and the second PCR step added sample barcodes and sequencing adapters. Sequencing of the libraries was done on either Illumina HiSeq 2500 (2x100 bp) or NovaSeq (2x150 bp). As for the original processing: Demultiplexing of reads and collapsing into UMI consensus sequences were performed with MIGEC, and V(D)J alignment was carried out with MiXCR. Clonotypes responding to the vaccine were identified with edgeR on replicate PBMC samples, with the criteria of FDR below 0.01 and a log2 fold change above 5 up to day 15. Bulk clonotypes were assigned CD4 or CD8 identity according to which sequenced CD4 or CD8 repertoire held them at higher abundance. TCRdb reprocessed the public reads (quality trimming at Q25 with fastp, clone calling with MiXCR) and kept in-frame beta chains. Rows matching on CDR3 protein sequence are summarized as one entry with the most common DNA and genes. The V and J calls follow TCRdb's processing rather than the paper's. A total of around 46,000 distinct CDR3 sequences appear in this sample, about 7.9% of them only once. 28% of the sample is taken by the ten largest.

This clonotype was detected many times. Its target antigen remains unknown. Qualities for individual bases were not recorded, and no much larger clone is one base off. Source: CD8+ T cells sorted from PBMCs, taken less than 16 days after the first yellow fever vaccination. The receptor was isolated from a man younger than 35 who received the YFV17D yellow fever vaccine. Recombination joined TRBV12-3 or TRBV12-4 with TRBJ1-5; TRBD1 is perhaps the D gene, given 5 matching bases. This receptor has the CDR3 CASSLFSGNNQPQHF. The DNA reads as follows: TGTGCCAGCAGTTTGTTTTCAGGGAACAATCAGCCCCAGCATTTT.